The TCR beta chain described here comes from a study of CD8+ T cells in alopecia areata. Study-wide background: Tofacitinib administration to treated patients was oral, at 5 to 10 mg twice daily.

Trimming took 6 bases from V and 0 from J, leaving 8 bases between them. CDR1 and CDR2 (germline): ENHRY, SYGVKD. The CDR3 is made up of 13 amino acids. RNA extraction and reverse transcription yielded cDNA as sequencing template. Libraries were prepared by immunoSEQ multiplex PCR; TCRdb keeps only in-frame clonotypes and omits some of them. The sample has under 70,000 clones, roughly 96% seen once. From alopecia areata patients, lesional scalp punch biopsies and peripheral blood were collected. The material sequenced was CD8+ T cells sorted from blood, taken at week 0. This clonotype was sampled from a human donor with alopecia areata. V and J are TRBV10-3 and TRBJ1-1; D is uncertain. The CDR3 region has the DNA TGTGCCATCAGGGCGGACTTGAACACTGAAGCTTTCTTT. This sequence encodes CAIRADLNTEAFF.